This record concerns one TCR beta chain sequence. TCRdb re-called the RT-PCR reads with MiXCR, one entry per CDR3 protein. The sample holds more than 550,000 distinct CDR3 sequences; 14% are singletons and the top ten take 3.6%. The V gene's germline CDR1 is SEHNR and CDR2 FQNEAQ (reference sequence). V was pared by 3 bases and J by 5 bases, with 10 bases between. The CDR3 is made up of 13 amino acids. Sequencing input: memory CD4+ T cells from blood. This chain links TRBV7-9 with TRBJ1-1; D perhaps matches TRBD1 (6 bases). The origin of this receptor is a female donor in good health, serving as a healthy control. The CDR3 DNA follows: TGTGCCAGCAGCTTCGCCCAGGGGACTGAAGCTTTCTTT. Its translation: CASSFAQGTEAFF.